This TCR beta chain stems from a study of shared clonotypes between healthy human individuals (TCRdb year 2020). Broadly, across the study: Two women and three men aged 18 to 49 years were included in the cohort. For each donor, CD4 naive and CD4 memory were each given three plates, CD8 naive was given two plates, and CD8 memory was given one plate. Blood TCR repertoires of a handful of healthy adults were deeply sequenced to estimate repertoire size and the extent of clonotype sharing between individuals. To increase sequencing depth and limit assay-specific biases, different laboratories used diverse techniques to prepare libraries and sequence TCR repertoires. Per donor, leukapheresis produced somewhere between about 0.85 and 9.5 billion PBMCs. The paper's findings and limits, for the study overall: Naive subsets generally had larger estimated clonotype richness than memory subsets. Compared with non-shared clonotypes, the clonotypes found in all four sorted-subset donors had higher generation probabilities. Even with the large sequencing depth, rarefaction of the sorted-subset datasets indicated that sequencing was incomplete. Because the study included a small number of donors, the genetic and exposure-history diversity represented was limited. Across a few donors, approximately 4.9% of naive CD4, 3% to 3.5% of naive CD8, 2.3% of memory CD4, and roughly 0.41% of memory CD8 clonotypes were shared. Pairwise subsampling indicated that sequencing depth was expected to affect the degree of clonotype sharing among donors. Only blood was sampled, and tissue TCR repertoires likely differ from those in blood.

Concerning this clone: Its antigen is currently not known. Within one base of it there is no much larger clone, and no base qualities were kept.

Using the deep immunoSEQ assay, multiplex PCR amplified TCR CDR3 regions from genomic DNA. Extracted genomic DNA from each cell subset was spread evenly across all wells of several immunoSEQ 96-well plates, with each plate serving as a replicate. For sorted subsets, around 200 ng genomic DNA, equal to 30,000 to 35,000 T cell genomes, was loaded into each replicate PCR. Purified libraries were quantified with a Qubit 3.0 fluorometer, sized on a Bioanalyzer 2100, and re-quantified with the KAPA Library Quantification kit. Each immunoSEQ 96-well plate was sequenced on its own single-read 150-cycle Illumina NextSeq 550 flow cell. Per the authors' processing: The immunoSEQ output contained only junctional sequences without quality scores, so filtering could not match that applied to full-length reads. To assign V/J genes and CDR3, sequences were annotated against IMGT germline references using PyIR, a Python wrapper for IgBLAST v1.9. Any read was removed if the V/J assignment was weak (E-value above 1e-6), the CDR3 was missing, or the read contained stop codons, out-of-frame junctions, or ambiguous translated residues. V3J clonotypes were defined as sequences sharing the same inferred V gene, J gene, and CDR3 amino acid sequence. To compute the percentage overlap between repertoires, the number of shared unique clonotypes was divided by the size of the smaller repertoire. Three approaches were used to assess repertoire richness: RTK rarefaction, the Chao1 estimator, and Recon v2.1 estimates of unobserved clonotypes. OLGA was used to compute generation probabilities for all TCRbeta clonotypes that the gDNA method yielded from several donors. TCRdb took this table from immuneACCESS and kept in-frame rearrangements with V and J called. Such tables lack part of the clones; where checked against another copy, unresolved V genes explain under half of the gap, and the rest is unexplained. V, J and clone size reflect that table, while D and trimming were determined from the DNA. The sample table holds millions of clones, of which just under 95% were seen once. 1% to 1.3% of the sample is taken by the ten largest.

The cysteine opens and the phenylalanine closes a CDR3 of 15 amino acids. CDR3 DNA only is kept here, 45 bases in frame from base 1. The germline V gene sets CDR1 to MNHEY and CDR2 to SVGAGI. The V and J ends are trimmed by 0 bases and 1 base, leaving 9 bases between them. CD8 naive samples were obtained by positive selection for CCR7 among CD45RO-negative cells, yielding a CD45RA+CCR7+ population from which TemRA cells were excluded. Healthy HIV-negative adults with no recently reported acute infections or vaccinations were included as donors. Every donor was a Caucasian adult residing in Nashville, Tennessee, USA. Blood was collected by leukapheresis, and PBMCs were isolated by Ficoll-Histopaque density gradient centrifugation and then cryopreserved in liquid nitrogen vapor phase. Analytical flow cytometry was used to check the purity and quantity of each magnetically sorted T cell population. From each sorted fraction, genomic DNA was isolated and quantified by UV absorbance on a Nanodrop 2000c.

Sequencing used naive CD8+ T cells sorted from blood. In the paper's terms, the cell subset or site label means: CD45RA+CCR7+. This clonotype was sampled from a young man in good health. The chain uses TRBV6-5 and TRBJ1-1, with the D gene not confidently named. The nucleotides are TGTGCCAGCAGTTACTCGTATCCGGGGAACACTGAAGCTTTCTTT. Its coded protein is CASSYSYPGNTEAFF.